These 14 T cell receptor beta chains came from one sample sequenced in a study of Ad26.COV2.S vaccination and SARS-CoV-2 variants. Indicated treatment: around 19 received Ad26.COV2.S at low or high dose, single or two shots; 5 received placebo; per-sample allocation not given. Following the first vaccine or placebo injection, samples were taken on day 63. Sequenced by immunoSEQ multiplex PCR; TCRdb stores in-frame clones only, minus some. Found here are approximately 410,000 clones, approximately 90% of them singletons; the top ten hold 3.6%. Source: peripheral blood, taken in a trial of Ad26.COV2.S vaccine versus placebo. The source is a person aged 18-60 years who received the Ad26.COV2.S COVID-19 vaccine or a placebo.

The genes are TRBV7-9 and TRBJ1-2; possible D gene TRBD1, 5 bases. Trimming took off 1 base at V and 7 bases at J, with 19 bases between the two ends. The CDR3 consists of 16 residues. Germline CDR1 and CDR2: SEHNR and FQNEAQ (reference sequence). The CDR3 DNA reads TGTGCCAGCAGCTTAGAGGGGTCAGGGCCTACTCGTGGCTACACCTTC. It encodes CASSLEGSGPTRGYTF.

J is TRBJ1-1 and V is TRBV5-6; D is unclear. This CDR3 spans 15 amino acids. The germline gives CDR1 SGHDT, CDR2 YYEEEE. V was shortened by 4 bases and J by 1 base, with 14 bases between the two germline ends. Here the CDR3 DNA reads TGTGCCAGCAGCCGTTACGAGGTCGGGAACACTGAAGCTTTCTTT. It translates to CASSRYEVGNTEAFF.

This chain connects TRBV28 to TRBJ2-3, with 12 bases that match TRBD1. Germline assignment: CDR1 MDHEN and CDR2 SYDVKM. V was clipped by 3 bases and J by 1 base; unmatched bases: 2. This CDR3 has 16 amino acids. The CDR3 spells CASSFRDRGRTDTQYF. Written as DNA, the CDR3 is TGTGCCAGCAGTTTCCGGGACAGGGGGCGCACAGATACGCAGTATTTT.

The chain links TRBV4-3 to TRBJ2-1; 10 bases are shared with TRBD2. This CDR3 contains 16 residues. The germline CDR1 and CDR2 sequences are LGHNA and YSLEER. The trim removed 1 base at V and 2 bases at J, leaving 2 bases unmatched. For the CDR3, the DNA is TGCGCCAGCAGCCAAGCGAGCGGGGGGGCCTACAATGAGCAGTTCTTC. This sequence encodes CASSQASGGAYNEQFF.

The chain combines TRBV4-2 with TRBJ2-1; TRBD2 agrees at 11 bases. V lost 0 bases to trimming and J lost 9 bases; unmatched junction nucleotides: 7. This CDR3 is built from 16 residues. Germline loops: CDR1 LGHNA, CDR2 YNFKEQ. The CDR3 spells CASSQEYSGGAAEQFF. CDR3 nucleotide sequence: TGTGCCAGCAGCCAAGAATATAGCGGGGGGGCAGCTGAGCAGTTCTTC.

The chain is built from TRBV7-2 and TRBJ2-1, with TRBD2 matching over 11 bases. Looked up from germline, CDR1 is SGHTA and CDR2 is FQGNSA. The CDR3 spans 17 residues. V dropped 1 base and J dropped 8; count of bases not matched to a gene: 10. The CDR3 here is CASSLEPPSGGKYEQFF. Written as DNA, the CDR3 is TGTGCCAGCAGCTTAGAGCCCCCTAGCGGGGGGAAGTATGAGCAGTTCTTC. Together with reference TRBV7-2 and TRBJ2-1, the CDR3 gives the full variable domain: GAGVSQSPSNKVTEKGKDVELRCDPISGHTALYWYRQSLGQGLEFLIYFQGNSAPDKSGLPSDRFSAERTGGSVSTLTIQRTQQEDSAVYLCASSLEPPSGGKYEQFFGPGTRLTVL.

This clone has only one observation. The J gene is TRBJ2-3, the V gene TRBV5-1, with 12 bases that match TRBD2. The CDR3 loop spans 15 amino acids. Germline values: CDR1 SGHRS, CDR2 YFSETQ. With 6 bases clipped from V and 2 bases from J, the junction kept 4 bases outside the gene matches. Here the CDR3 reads CASNRLAGDTDTQYF. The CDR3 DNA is TGCGCCAGCAACCGACTAGCGGGGGACACAGATACGCAGTATTTT.

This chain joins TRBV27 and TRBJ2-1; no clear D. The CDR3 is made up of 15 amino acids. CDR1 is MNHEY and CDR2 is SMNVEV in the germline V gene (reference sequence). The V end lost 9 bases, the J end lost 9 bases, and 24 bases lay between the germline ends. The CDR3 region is CARNTRRAQRCEQFF. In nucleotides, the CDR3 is TGTGCCAGAAATACCCGCCGGGCTCAACGCTGTGAGCAGTTCTTC.

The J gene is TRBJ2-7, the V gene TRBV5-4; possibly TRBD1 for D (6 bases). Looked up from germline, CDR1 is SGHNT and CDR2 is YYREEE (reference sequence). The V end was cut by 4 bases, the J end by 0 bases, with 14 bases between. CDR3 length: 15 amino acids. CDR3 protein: CASSPPQGSSYEQYF. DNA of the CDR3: TGTGCCAGCAGCCCCCCCCAGGGGTCCTCCTACGAGCAGTACTTC.

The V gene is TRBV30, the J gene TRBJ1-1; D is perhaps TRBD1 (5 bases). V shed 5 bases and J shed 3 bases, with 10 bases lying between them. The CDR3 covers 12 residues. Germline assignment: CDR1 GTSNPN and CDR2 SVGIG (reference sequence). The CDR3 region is CAWGLGDTEAFF. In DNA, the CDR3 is TGTGCCTGGGGGTTGGGGGACACTGAAGCTTTCTTT.

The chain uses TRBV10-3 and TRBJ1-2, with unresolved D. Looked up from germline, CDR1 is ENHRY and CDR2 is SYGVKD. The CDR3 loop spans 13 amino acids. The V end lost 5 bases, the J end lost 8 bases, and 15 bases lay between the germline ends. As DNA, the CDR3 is TGTGCCATCAGTCCCGACCAGATTTACGGCTACACCTTC. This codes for CAISPDQIYGYTF.

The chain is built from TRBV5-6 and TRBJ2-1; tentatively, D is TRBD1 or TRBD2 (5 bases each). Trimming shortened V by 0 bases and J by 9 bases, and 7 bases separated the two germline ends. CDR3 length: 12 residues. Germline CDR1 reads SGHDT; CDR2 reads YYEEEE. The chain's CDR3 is CASSLGGVEQFF. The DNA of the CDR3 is TGTGCCAGCAGCTTGGGAGGGGTTGAGCAGTTCTTC.

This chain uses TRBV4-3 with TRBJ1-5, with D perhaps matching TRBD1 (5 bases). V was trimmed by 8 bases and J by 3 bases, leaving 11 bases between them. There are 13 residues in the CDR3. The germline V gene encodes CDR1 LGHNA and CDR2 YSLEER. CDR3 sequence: CASGRALNQPQHF. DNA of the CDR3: TGCGCCAGCGGCAGGGCCCTCAATCAGCCCCAGCATTTT.

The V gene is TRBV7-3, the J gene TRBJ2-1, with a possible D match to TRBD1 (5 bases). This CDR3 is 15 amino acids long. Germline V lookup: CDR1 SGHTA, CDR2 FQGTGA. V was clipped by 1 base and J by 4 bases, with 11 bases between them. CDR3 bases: TGTGCCAGCAGCTTAAAAGGGGTGTCGTACAATGAGCAGTTCTTC. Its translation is CASSLKGVSYNEQFF.